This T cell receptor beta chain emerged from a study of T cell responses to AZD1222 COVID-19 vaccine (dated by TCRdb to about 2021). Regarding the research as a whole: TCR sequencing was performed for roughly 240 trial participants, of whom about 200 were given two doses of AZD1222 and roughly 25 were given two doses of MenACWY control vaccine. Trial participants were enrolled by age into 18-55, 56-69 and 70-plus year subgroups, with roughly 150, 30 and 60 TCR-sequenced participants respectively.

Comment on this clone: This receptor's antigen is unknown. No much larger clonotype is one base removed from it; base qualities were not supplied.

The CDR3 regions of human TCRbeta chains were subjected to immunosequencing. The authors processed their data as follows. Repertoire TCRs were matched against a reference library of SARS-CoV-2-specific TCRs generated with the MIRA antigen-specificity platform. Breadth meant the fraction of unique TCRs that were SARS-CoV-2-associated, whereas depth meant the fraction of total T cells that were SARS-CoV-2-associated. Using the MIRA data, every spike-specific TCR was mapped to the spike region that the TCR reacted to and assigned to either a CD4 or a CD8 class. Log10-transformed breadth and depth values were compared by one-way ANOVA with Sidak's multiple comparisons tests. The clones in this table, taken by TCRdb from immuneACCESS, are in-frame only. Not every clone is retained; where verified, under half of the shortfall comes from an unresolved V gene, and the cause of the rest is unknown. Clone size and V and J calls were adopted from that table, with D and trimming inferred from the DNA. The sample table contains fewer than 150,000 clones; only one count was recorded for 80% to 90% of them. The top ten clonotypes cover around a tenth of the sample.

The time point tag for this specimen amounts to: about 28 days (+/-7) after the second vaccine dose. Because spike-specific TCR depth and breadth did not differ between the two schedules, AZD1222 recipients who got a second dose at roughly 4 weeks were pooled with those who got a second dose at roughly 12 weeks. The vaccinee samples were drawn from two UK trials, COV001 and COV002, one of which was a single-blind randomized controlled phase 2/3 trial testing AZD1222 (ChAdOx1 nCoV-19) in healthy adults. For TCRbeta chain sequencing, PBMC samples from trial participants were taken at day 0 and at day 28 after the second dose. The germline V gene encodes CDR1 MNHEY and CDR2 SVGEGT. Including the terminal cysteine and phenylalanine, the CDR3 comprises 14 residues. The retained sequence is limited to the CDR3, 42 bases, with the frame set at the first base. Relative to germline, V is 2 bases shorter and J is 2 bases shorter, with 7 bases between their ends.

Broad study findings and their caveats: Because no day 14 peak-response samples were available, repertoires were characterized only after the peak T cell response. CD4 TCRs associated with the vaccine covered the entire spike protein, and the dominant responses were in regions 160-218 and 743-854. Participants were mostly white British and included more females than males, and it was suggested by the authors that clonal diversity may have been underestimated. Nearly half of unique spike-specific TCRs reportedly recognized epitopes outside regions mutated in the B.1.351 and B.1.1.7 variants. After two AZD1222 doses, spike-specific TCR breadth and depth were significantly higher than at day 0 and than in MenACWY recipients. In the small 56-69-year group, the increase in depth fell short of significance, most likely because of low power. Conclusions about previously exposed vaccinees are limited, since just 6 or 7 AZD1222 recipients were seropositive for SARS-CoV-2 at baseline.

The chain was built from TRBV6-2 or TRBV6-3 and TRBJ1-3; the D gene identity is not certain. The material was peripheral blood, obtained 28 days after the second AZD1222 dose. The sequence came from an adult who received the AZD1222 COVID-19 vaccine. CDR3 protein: CASSYKGTGNTIYF. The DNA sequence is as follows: TGTGCCAGCAGTTACAAGGGAACTGGAAACACCATATATTTT.